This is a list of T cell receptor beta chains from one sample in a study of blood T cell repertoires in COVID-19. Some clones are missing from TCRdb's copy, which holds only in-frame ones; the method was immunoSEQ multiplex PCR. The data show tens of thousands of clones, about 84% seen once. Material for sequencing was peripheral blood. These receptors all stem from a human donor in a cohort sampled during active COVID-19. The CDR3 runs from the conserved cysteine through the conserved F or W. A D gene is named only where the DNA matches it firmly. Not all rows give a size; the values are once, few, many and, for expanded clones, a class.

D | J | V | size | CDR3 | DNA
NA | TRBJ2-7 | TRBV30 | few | CAWSTTYEQYF | TGTGCCTGGAGTACGACTTACGAGCAGTACTTC
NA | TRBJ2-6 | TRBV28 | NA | CASSFTTSGANVLTF | TGTGCCAGCAGTTTCACTACATCTGGGGCCAACGTCCTGACTTTC
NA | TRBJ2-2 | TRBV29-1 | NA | CSGLGDTGELFF | TGCAGCGGACTCGGGGACACCGGGGAGCTGTTTTTT
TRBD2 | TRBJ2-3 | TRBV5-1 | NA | CASSGTSTSGRLGTDTQYF | TGCGCCAGCAGCGGGACGTCGACTAGCGGGAGGCTTGGCACAGATACGCAGTATTTT
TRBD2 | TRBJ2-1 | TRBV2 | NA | CASIIPGLAGVGGEQFF | TGTGCCAGCATTATTCCGGGACTAGCGGGAGTGGGGGGTGAGCAGTTCTTC
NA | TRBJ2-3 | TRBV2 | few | CASSDKRAGDTQYF | TGTGCCAGCAGTGATAAGAGGGCAGGTGATACGCAGTATTTT
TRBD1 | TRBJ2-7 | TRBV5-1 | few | CASSPRQGTTYEQYF | TGCGCCAGCAGCCCTAGACAGGGAACCACCTACGAGCAGTACTTC
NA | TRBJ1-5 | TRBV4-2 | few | CASSQANRDNQPQHF | TGTGCCAGCAGCCAAGCGAACAGGGACAATCAGCCCCAGCATTTT
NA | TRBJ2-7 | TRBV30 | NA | CAWSRQGSYEQYF | TGTGCCTGGAGTCGTCAGGGCTCCTACGAGCAGTACTTC
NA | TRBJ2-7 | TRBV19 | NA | CASSLGAGRSYEQYF | TGTGCCAGTAGCCTCGGGGCAGGGAGGTCCTACGAGCAGTACTTC
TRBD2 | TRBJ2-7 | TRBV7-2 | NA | CASSLAQLGLAGREQYF | TGTGCCAGCAGCTTAGCCCAGCTCGGACTAGCGGGACGAGAGCAGTACTTC
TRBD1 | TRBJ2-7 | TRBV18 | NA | CASSPGQGTAYEQYF | TGTGCCAGCTCACCGGGACAGGGTACGGCCTACGAGCAGTACTTC
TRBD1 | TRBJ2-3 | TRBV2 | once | CAGGDRGLRSTDTQYF | TGTGCCGGGGGGGACAGGGGCTTAAGAAGCACAGATACGCAGTATTTT
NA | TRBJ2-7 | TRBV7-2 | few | CASRASANYEQYF | TGTGCCAGCAGAGCTAGCGCAAACTACGAGCAGTACTTC
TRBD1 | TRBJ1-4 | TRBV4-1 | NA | CASSQVRGQGNEKLFF | TGCGCCAGCAGCCAGGTTCGGGGACAGGGAAATGAAAAACTGTTTTTT
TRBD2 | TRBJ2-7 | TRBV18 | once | CASSTTSGSSYEQYF | TGTGCCAGCTCAACTACTAGCGGGAGTTCCTACGAGCAGTACTTC
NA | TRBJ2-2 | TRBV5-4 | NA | CASSPSDTGELFF | TGTGCCAGCAGCCCTAGCGACACCGGGGAGCTGTTTTTT
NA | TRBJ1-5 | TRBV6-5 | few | CASRGGSNQPQHF | TGTGCCAGCAGAGGCGGGAGCAATCAGCCCCAGCATTTT
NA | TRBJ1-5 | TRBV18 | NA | CASSPRQDQPQHF | TGTGCCAGCTCACCGCGACAGGATCAGCCCCAGCATTTT
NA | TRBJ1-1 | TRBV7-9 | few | CASSTEGVGAFF | TGTGCCAGCAGCACGGAAGGGGTTGGAGCTTTCTTT
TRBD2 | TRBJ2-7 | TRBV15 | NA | CATSSLLAGSYEQYF | TGTGCCACCAGCAGTTTACTAGCGGGATCCTACGAGCAGTACTTC
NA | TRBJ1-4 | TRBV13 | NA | CASSRGTINEKLFF | TGTGCCAGCAGCCGGGGGACTATTAATGAAAAACTGTTTTTT
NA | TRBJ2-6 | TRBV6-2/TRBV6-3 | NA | CASSYSTAGANVLTF | TGTGCCAGCAGTTACTCGACAGCGGGGGCCAACGTCCTGACTTTC
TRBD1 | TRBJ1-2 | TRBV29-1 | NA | CSVSGTGSYGYTF | TGCAGCGTGTCTGGGACAGGGAGCTATGGCTACACCTTC
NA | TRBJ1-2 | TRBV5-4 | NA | CASSLDSYGYTF | TGTGCCAGCAGCTTGGACAGCTATGGCTACACCTTC
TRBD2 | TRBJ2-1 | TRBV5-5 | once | CASSQTSGRASYNEQFF | TGTGCCAGCAGCCAGACTAGCGGGAGAGCAAGCTACAATGAGCAGTTCTTC
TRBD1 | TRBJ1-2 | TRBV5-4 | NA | CASSRGQGDPYGYTF | TGTGCCAGCAGTCGCGGACAGGGGGACCCCTATGGCTACACCTTC
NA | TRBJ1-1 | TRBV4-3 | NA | CASSRGGSGDTEAFF | TGCGCCAGCAGCCGGGGGGGTAGCGGGGACACTGAAGCTTTCTTT
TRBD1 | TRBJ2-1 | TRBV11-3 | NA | CASSSLGTGYYNEQFF | TGTGCCAGCAGCTCACTAGGGACAGGCTACTACAATGAGCAGTTCTTC
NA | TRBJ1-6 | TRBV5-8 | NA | CASSLVQGSSPLHF | TGTGCCAGCAGCTTGGTTCAGGGATCTTCACCCCTCCACTTT
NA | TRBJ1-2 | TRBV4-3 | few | CASSQDSNYGYTF | TGCGCCAGCAGCCAAGACTCCAACTATGGCTACACCTTC
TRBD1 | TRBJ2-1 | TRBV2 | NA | CASSGTGGRNEQFF | TGTGCCAGCAGTGGGACAGGGGGACGCAATGAGCAGTTCTTC
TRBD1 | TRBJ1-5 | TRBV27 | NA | CASSSTGGNQPQHF | TGTGCCAGCAGTTCTACAGGGGGCAATCAGCCCCAGCATTTT
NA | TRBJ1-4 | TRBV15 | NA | CATSPATNEKLFF | TGTGCCACCAGCCCCGCAACTAATGAAAAACTGTTTTTT
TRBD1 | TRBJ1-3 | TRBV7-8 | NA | CASSLRDRGIANTIYF | TGTGCCAGCAGCTTAAGGGACAGGGGCATTGCAAACACCATATATTTT
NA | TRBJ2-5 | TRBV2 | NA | CASSESGASSETQYF | TGTGCCAGCAGTGAATCAGGGGCGTCTTCAGAGACCCAGTACTTC
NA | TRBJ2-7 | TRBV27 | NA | CASSSSKREQYF | TGTGCCAGCAGTTCTTCTAAGCGGGAGCAGTACTTC
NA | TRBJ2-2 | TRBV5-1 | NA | CASSFEPQGSNTGELFF | TGCGCCAGCAGCTTCGAACCGCAGGGGTCGAACACCGGGGAGCTGTTTTTT
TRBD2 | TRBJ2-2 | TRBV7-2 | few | CASSLTSPANTGELFF | TGTGCCAGCAGCTTGACTAGCCCCGCGAACACCGGGGAGCTGTTTTTT
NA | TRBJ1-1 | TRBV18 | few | CASSPLGGTTEAFF | TGTGCCAGCTCACCACTGGGAGGGACCACTGAAGCTTTCTTT
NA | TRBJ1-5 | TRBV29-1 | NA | CSVGGQSNQPQHF | TGCAGCGTTGGAGGACAGAGCAATCAGCCCCAGCATTTT
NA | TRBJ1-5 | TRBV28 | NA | CAIEGLRGNQPQHF | TGTGCCATCGAGGGACTTAGGGGCAATCAGCCCCAGCATTTT
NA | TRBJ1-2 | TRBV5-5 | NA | CASSIQGSTNYGYTF | TGTGCCAGCAGCATTCAGGGTAGTACTAACTATGGCTACACCTTC
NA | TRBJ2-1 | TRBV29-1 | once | CSVGSGYNEQFF | TGCAGCGTTGGGAGCGGCTACAATGAGCAGTTCTTC
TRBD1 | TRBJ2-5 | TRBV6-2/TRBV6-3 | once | CASSQIQGGGETQYF | TGTGCCAGCAGTCAGATACAGGGGGGCGGAGAGACCCAGTACTTC
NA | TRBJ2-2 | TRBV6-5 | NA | CASRSGQTNTGELFF | TGTGCCAGCAGATCTGGACAGACGAACACCGGGGAGCTGTTTTTT
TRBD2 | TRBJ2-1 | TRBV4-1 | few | CASSQGAGGPLNEQFF | TGCGCCAGCAGCCAAGGGGCGGGAGGGCCTCTCAATGAGCAGTTCTTC
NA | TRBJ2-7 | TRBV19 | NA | CASSIATAGYEQYF | TGTGCCAGTAGTATAGCTACTGCGGGCTACGAGCAGTACTTC
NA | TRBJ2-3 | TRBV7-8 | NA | CASSLEGVTILGTQYF | TGTGCCAGCAGCTTAGAGGGAGTAACGATTTTAGGTACGCAGTATTTT